This entry is about one T cell receptor (beta chain). There are 16 residues in the CDR3. Trimming took 4 bases from V and 2 from J, leaving 18 bases between them. In germline, CDR1 is SGHVS, CDR2 FQNEAQ. These data belong to a study of blood T cell repertoires in COVID-19. In the study overall: The study drew acute and convalescent COVID-19 samples from the United States, Italy and Spain.

As handled by the study authors: Scientists estimated how many nucleated cells there were by amplifying reference gene primers. Clones were sequenced by immunoSEQ multiplex PCR, and TCRdb holds only the in-frame ones, with some missing. Clonal size and the V and J genes are those of that table, whereas D and trimming came from the DNA. The repertoire consists of 300,000 to 400,000 clones, with more than 70% occurring once and the leading ten covering approximately 8.1%. The gene calls are TRBV7-8 and TRBJ2-7; maybe TRBD1 (6 bases). This TCR came from a woman in her forties or fifties who had recovered from COVID-19. Material: peripheral blood. DNA for the CDR3: TGTGCCAGCAGCTCCTTTGGGGGCCACGATACCTACGAGCAGTACTTC. Protein sequence: CASSSFGGHDTYEQYF.